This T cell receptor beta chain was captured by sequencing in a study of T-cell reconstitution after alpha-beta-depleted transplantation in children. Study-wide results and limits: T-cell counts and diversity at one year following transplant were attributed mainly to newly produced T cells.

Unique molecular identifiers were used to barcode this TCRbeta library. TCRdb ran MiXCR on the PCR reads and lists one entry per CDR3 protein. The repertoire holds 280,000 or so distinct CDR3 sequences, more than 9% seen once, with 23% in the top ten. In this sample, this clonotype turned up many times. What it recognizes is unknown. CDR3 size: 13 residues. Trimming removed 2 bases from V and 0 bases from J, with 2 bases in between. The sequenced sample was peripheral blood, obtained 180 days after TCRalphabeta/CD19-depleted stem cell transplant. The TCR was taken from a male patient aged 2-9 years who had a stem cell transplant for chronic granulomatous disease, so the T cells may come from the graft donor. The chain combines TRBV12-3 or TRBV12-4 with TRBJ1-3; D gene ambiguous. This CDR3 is CASSLPSGNTIYF. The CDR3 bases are TGTGCCAGCAGTTTACCCTCTGGAAACACCATATATTTT.